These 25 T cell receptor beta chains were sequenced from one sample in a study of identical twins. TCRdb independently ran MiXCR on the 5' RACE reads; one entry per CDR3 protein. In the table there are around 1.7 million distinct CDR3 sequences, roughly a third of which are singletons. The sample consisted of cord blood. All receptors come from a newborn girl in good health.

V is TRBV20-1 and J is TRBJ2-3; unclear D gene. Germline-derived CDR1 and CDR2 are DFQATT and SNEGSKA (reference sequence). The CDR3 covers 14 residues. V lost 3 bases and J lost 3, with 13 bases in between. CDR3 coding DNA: TGCAGTGCTAGTCCAGCCGCCGCGACAGATACGCAGTATTTT. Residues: CSASPAAATDTQYF.

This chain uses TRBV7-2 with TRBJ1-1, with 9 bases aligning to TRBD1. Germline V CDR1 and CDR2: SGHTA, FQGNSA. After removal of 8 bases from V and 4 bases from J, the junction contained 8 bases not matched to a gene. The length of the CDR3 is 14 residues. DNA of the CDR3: TGTGCCAGCTTACAGGGGGCGAGGAGCACTGAAGCTTTCTTT. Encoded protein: CASLQGARSTEAFF.

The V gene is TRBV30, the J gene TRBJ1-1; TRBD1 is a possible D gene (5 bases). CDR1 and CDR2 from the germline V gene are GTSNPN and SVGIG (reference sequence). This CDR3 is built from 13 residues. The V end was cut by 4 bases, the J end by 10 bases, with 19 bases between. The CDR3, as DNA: TGTGCCTGGACCGCGGGACCCCGAAGACGAGCTTTCTTT. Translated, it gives CAWTAGPRRRAFF.

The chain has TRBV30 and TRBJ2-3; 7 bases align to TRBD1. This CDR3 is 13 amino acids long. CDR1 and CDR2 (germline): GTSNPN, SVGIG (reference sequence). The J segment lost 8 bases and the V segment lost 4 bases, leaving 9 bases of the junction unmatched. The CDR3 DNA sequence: TGTGCCTGGACCCAAGGGGGCTCGGGTACGCAGTATTTT. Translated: CAWTQGGSGTQYF.

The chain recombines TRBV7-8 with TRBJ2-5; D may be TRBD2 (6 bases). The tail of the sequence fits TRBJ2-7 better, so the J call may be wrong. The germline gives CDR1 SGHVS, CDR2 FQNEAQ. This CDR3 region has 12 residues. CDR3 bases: TGTGCCAGCAGCTTGGGGGACTGCGAGCAGTACTTC. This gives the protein CASSLGDCEQYF.

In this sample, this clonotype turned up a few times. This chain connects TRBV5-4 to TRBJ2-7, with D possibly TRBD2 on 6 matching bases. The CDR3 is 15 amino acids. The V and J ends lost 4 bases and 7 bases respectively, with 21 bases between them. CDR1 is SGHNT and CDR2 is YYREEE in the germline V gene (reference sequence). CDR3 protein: CASSDRDSRRGEQYF. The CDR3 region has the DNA TGTGCCAGCAGCGATAGGGACTCCCGCCGGGGAGAGCAGTACTTC.

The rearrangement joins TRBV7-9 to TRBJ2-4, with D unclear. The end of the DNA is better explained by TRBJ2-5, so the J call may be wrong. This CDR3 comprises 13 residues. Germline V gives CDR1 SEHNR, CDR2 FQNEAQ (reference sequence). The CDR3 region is CASSHRHQETQYF. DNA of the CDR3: TGTGCCAGCAGCCACAGACACCAAGAGACCCAGTACTTC.

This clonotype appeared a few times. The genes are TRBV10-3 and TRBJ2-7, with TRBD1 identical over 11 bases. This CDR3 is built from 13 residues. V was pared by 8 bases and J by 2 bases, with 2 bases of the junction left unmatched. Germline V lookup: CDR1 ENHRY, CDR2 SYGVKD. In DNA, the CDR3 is TGTGCCATCGGGGGACAGGGGGCCTACGAGCAGTACTTC. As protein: CAIGGQGAYEQYF.

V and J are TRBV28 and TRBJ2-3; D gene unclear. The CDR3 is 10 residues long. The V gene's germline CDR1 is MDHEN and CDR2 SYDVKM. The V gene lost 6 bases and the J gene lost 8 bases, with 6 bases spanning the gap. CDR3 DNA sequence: TGTGCCAGCAGGTCCCGTACGCAGTATTTT. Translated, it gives CASRSRTQYF. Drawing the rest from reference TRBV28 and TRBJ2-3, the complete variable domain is DVKVTQSSRYLVKRTGEKVFLECVQDMDHENMFWYRQDPGLGLRLIYFSYDVKMKEKGDIPEGYSVSREKKERFSLILESASTNQTSMYLCASRSRTQYFGPGTRLTVL.

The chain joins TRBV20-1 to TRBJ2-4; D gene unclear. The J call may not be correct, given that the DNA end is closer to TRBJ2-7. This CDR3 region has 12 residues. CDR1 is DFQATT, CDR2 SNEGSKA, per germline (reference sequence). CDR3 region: CSAREKFYEQYF. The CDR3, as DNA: TGCAGTGCTAGAGAGAAGTTCTACGAGCAGTACTTC.

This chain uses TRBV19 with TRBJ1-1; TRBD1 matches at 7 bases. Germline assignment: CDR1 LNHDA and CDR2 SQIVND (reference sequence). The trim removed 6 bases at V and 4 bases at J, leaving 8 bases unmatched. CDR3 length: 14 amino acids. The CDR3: CASREQGTGTEAFF. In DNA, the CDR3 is TGTGCCAGTAGAGAACAGGGGACGGGCACTGAAGCTTTCTTT.

CDR3 amino acids: CASILGRGNTEAFF. The DNA for the CDR3 is TGCGCCAGCATCCTGGGACGTGGGAACACTGAAGCTTTCTTT. V is TRBV5-1 and J is TRBJ1-1; D perhaps matches TRBD1 (5 bases). CDR1 is SGHRS and CDR2 is YFSETQ in the germline V gene. Trimming stripped 6 bases from V and 1 base from J, with 13 bases between. The CDR3 runs to 14 residues.

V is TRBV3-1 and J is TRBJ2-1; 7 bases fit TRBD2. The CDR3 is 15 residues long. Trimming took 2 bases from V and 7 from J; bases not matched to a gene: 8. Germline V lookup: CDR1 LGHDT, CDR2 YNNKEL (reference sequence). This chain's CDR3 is CASSQFSGRANEQFF. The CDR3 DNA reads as TGTGCCAGCAGCCAATTTTCGGGGAGGGCTAATGAGCAGTTCTTC.

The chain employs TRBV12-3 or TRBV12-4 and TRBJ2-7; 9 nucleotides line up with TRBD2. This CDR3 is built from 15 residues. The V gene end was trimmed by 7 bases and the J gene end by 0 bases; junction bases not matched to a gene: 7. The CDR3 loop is CASKPTSGSSYEQYF. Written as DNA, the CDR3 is TGTGCCAGCAAGCCGACTAGCGGCAGCTCCTACGAGCAGTACTTC.

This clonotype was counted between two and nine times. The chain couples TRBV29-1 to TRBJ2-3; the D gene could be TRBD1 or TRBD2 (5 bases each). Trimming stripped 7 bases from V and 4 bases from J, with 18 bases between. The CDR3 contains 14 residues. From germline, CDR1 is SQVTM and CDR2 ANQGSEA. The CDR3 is CSAPNVGAPDTQYF. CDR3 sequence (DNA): TGCAGCGCCCCGAACGTCGGGGCCCCAGATACGCAGTATTTT.

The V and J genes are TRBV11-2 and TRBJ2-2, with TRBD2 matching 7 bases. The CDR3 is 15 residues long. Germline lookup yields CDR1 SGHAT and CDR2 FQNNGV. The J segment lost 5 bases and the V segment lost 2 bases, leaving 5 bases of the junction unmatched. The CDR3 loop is CASSLTSVRTGELFF. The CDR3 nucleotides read TGTGCCAGCAGCTTAACTAGCGTTAGGACCGGGGAGCTGTTTTTT.

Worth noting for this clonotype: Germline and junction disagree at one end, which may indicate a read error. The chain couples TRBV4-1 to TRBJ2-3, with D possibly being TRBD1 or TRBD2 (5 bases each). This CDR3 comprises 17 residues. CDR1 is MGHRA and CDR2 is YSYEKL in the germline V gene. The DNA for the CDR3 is TGCGCCAGCAGCCTAGAGATATTGGACTTAGGCACAGGTACGCAGTATTTT. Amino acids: CASSLEILDLGTGTQYF.

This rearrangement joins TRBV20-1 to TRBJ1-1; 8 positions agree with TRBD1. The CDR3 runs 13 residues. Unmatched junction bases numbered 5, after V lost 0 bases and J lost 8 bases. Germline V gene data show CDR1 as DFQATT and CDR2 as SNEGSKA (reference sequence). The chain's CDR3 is CSARDRTGLEAFF. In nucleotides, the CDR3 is TGCAGTGCTAGAGATAGGACAGGGTTAGAAGCTTTCTTT.

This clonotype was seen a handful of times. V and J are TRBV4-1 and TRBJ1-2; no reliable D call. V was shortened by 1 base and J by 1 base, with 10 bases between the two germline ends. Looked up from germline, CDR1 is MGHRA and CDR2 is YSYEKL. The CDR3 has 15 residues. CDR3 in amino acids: CASSQVPALNYGYTF. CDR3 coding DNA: TGCGCCAGCAGCCAAGTGCCAGCCCTTAACTATGGCTACACCTTC.

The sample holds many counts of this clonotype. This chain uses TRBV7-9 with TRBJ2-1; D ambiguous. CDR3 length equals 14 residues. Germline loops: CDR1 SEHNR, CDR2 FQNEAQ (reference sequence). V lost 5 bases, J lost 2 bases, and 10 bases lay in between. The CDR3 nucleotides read TGTGCCAGCAGCGCGACCACCACCTACAATGAGCAGTTCTTC. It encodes CASSATTTYNEQFF.

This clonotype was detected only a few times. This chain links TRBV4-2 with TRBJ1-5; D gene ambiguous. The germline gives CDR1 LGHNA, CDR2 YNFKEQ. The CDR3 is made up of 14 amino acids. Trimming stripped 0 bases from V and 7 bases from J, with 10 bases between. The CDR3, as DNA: TGTGCCAGCAGCCAAGATGCCCTTGGGCAGCCCCAGCATTTT. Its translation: CASSQDALGQPQHF.

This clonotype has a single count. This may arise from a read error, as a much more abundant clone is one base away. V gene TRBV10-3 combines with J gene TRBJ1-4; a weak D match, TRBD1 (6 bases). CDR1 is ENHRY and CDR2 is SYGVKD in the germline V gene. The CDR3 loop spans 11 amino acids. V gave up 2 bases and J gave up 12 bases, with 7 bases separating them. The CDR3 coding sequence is TGTGCCATCAGTGAGCCAGGGGAACTGTTTTTT. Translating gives CAISEPGELFF.

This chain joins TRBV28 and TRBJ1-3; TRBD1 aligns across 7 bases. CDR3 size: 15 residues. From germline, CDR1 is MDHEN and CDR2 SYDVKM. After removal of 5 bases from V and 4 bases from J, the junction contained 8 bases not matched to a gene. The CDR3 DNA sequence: TGTGCCAGCAGTCCCGACAGGGTAGCCGGAAACACCATATATTTT. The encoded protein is CASSPDRVAGNTIYF.

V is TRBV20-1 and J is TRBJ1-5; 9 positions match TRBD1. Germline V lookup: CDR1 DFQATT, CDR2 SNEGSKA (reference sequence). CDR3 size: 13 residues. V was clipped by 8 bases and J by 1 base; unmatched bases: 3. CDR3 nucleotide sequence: TGCAGTCGGGGGACAGGGAGCAATCAGCCCCAGCATTTT. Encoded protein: CSRGTGSNQPQHF.

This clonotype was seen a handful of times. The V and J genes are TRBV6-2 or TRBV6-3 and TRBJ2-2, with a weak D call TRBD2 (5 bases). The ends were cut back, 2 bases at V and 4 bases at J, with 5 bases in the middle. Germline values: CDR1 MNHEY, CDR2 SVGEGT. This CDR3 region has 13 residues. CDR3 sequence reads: CASSYGLTGELFF. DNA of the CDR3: TGTGCCAGCAGTTACGGACTCACCGGGGAGCTGTTTTTT.